This T cell receptor beta chain emerged from a study of cytomegalovirus exposure and HLA in healthy donors. This PCR relied on a set of 60 Vbeta primers and 13 Jbeta primers. Here immunoSEQ multiplex PCR was the method, and the copy in TCRdb shows in-frame clones only, minus some. Found here are about 110,000 clones, around 71% of them singletons; the top ten hold roughly 0.79%. Study conclusions and caveats: The study designated roughly 160 TCR beta chains cytomegalovirus-associated. Accurate predictions that matched the HLA-A and HLA-B alleles of most subjects were reportedly made from TCR beta sequences.

The V segment lost 1 base and the J segment 10 bases; nucleotides outside the gene matches: 10. Germline loops: CDR1 GTSNPN, CDR2 SVGIG (reference sequence). The CDR3 totals 15 residues. As regards this clone: The antigen remains undetermined.

The chain joins TRBV30 to TRBJ1-6; TRBD1 matches at 7 bases. This TCR was sampled from a boy under 18 in good health and CMV-seronegative. Sequenced sample: PBMCs. In DNA form, the CDR3 reads TGTGCCTGGAGTGCCGACAGGGTTCTGGTGTCACCCCTCCACTTT. Translating it yields CAWSADRVLVSPLHF. Full variable domain (missing parts from reference TRBV30 and TRBJ1-6): SQTIHQWPATLVQPVGSPLSLECTVEGTSNPNLYWYRQAAGRGLQLLFYSVGIGQISSEVPQNLSASRPQDRQFILSSKKLLLSDSGFYLCAWSADRVLVSPLHFGNGTRLTVT.